This TCR beta chain was observed in a study of blood T cell repertoires in COVID-19. The CDR3 consists of 14 residues. Germline-derived CDR1 and CDR2 are SGHDT and YYEEEE. Trimming left V 4 bases short and J 2 bases short, with 13 bases between. Method: immunoSEQ multiplex PCR; TCRdb's copy keeps in-frame clones and lacks some. The sample consists of a few hundred thousand clones, around 84% of them appearing once. The rearrangement joins TRBV5-6 to TRBJ2-7; D is perhaps TRBD2 (5 bases). The material sequenced was peripheral blood. The TCR was taken from a woman aged 18 to 35 with acute or convalescent COVID-19. The CDR3, as DNA: TGTGCCAGCAGCCTAGCAGGTTCCCCCTACGAGCAGTACTTC. This translates into CASSLAGSPYEQYF.